These 20 T cell receptor beta chains came from one sample sequenced in a study of T-cell reconstitution after alpha-beta-depleted transplantation in children. This sample's TCRbeta library carried unique molecular identifier barcodes. TCRdb re-called the PCR reads with MiXCR, one entry per CDR3 protein. The table shows approximately 27,000 distinct CDR3 sequences, with 18% occurring only once. Sequenced here: PBMCs, mostly from graft donor cells, sampled 60 days after TCRalphabeta/CD19-depleted stem cell transplant. These receptors came from a male patient between 2 and 15 years old who had a stem cell transplant for acute lymphoblastic leukemia, so the T cells may come from the graft donor.

This clonotype came up a few times. J is TRBJ2-3 and V is TRBV16; possibly TRBD1 for D (6 bases). V lost 7 bases and J 4 bases, leaving 18 bases between the germline ends. The germline V gene has CDR1 KGHSY and CDR2 FQNENV. The CDR3 extends over 15 amino acids. CDR3 residues: CASTEVGDIADTQYF. CDR3 in DNA: TGTGCCAGCACCGAGGTTGGGGACATAGCAGATACGCAGTATTTT. Together with reference TRBV16 and TRBJ2-3, the CDR3 gives the full variable domain: GEEVAQTPKHLVRGEGQKAKLYCAPIKGHSYVFWYQQVLKNEFKFLISFQNENVFDETGMPKERFSAKCLPNSPCSLEIQATKLEDSAVYFCASTEVGDIADTQYFGPGTRLTVL.

The chain employs TRBV20-1 and TRBJ1-5, with D possibly TRBD1 on 6 matching bases. This CDR3 comprises 14 residues. The V gene's germline CDR1 is DFQATT and CDR2 SNEGSKA (reference sequence). The ends were cut back, 3 bases at V and 5 bases at J, with 14 bases in the middle. The CDR3 nucleotides read TGCAGTGCTAGTGGGAAGGGACATCATCAGCCCCAGCATTTT. Protein sequence: CSASGKGHHQPQHF.

This clonotype is categorized as medium-sized. The chain combines TRBV5-1 with TRBJ2-7; the D call may be TRBD1 or TRBD2 (6 bases each). Looked up from germline, CDR1 is SGHRS and CDR2 is YFSETQ. The CDR3 spans 16 residues. V lost 3 bases and J lost 5, with 21 bases in between. The CDR3 DNA follows: TGCGCCAGCAGCTCCTTCAGCTCGCAGGAGGGGGACGAGCAGTACTTC. As protein: CASSSFSSQEGDEQYF. Using reference TRBV5-1 and TRBJ2-7 for the parts outside the CDR3, the full variable domain is KAGVTQTPRYLIKTRGQQVTLSCSPISGHRSVSWYQQTPGQGLQFLFEYFSETQRNKGNFPGRFSGRQFSNSRSEMNVSTLELGDSALYLCASSSFSSQEGDEQYFGPGTRLTVT.

The chain couples TRBV10-3 to TRBJ1-1; 9 nucleotides match TRBD1. The CDR3 loop spans 14 amino acids. With 8 bases clipped from V and 1 base from J, the junction kept 5 bases outside the gene matches. Germline CDR1 and CDR2: ENHRY and SYGVKD. Written as DNA, the CDR3 is TGTGCCATCGCCGGGGGACAGGGGAACACTGAAGCTTTCTTT. Translated, it gives CAIAGGQGNTEAFF.

This clonotype occurred many times. The chain links TRBV3-1 to TRBJ1-2; 9 nucleotides match TRBD1. The CDR3 runs to 15 residues. The V gene's germline CDR1 is LGHDT and CDR2 YNNKEL (reference sequence). V gave up 6 bases and J gave up 3 bases; unmatched junction bases: 8. In DNA form, the CDR3 reads TGTGCCAGCAGACGAGAAGACAGGGGGTACTATGGCTACACCTTC. Its protein product is CASRREDRGYYGYTF.

This clonotype has only one observation. J is TRBJ2-3 and V is TRBV24-1; 7 bases map to TRBD1. CDR3 length: 15 amino acids. Per the germline V gene, CDR1 is KGHDR and CDR2 is SFDVKD. After removal of 5 bases from V and 2 bases from J, the junction contained 6 bases not matched to a gene. The CDR3 sequence: CATSVTGAPTDTQYF. Here the CDR3 DNA reads TGTGCCACCAGTGTTACAGGGGCCCCCACAGATACGCAGTATTTT.

This chain's CDR3 is CASRPDRPYEQYF. Written as DNA, the CDR3 is TGTGCCAGCAGACCCGACAGGCCCTACGAGCAGTACTTC. The chain has TRBV12-3 or TRBV12-4 and TRBJ2-7; D perhaps matches TRBD1 (6 bases). The CDR3 extends over 13 amino acids. Trimming took off 6 bases at V and 2 bases at J, with 11 bases between the two ends.

The gene calls are TRBV5-5 and TRBJ2-5, with D tentatively TRBD2 (5 bases). Trimming pared 7 bases from V and 4 bases from J, leaving 23 bases between. Germline V gene data show CDR1 as SGHKS and CDR2 as YYEKEE (reference sequence). This CDR3 has 16 amino acids. The CDR3 spells CASRSLLRGRRETQYF. CDR3 sequence (DNA): TGTGCCAGCCGCTCCCTGCTCCGGGGTAGGCGAGAGACCCAGTACTTC.

The table lists this clonotype with a few counts. The chain joins TRBV29-1 to TRBJ2-1, with unresolved D. Looked up from germline, CDR1 is SQVTM and CDR2 is ANQGSEA. Trimming removed 5 bases from V and 4 bases from J, with 6 bases in between. The CDR3 contains 11 residues. The CDR3 DNA reads as TGCAGCGTTCTAGATTACAATGAGCAGTTCTTC. Translation: CSVLDYNEQFF.

In its sample, this clonotype was seen a few times. The rearrangement uses TRBV4-2 and TRBJ2-7; D is perhaps TRBD1 (5 bases). V lost 0 bases and J lost 2, with 17 bases in between. This CDR3 contains 17 residues. Per germline, CDR1 LGHNA and CDR2 YNFKEQ. In DNA form, the CDR3 reads TGTGCCAGCAGCCAAGATCTGGGGCGATCGAAAACCTACGAGCAGTACTTC. Its protein product is CASSQDLGRSKTYEQYF.

This clonotype was recorded at least ten times. The chain has TRBV20-1 and TRBJ1-2; weak D call: TRBD1 (5 bases). V lost 8 bases and J 6 bases, leaving 19 bases between the germline ends. The CDR3 runs 13 residues. CDR1 DFQATT and CDR2 SNEGSKA come from the germline V gene (reference sequence). CDR3 residues: CSTGLLVGHGYTF. The CDR3 coding sequence is TGCAGTACAGGACTTCTCGTAGGACATGGCTACACCTTC.

This clonotype has only a few counts. The CDR3 DNA reads TGCAGTGCTGGAGGGTCCTACAATGAGCAGTTCTTC. This gives the protein CSAGGSYNEQFF. The rearrangement joins TRBV20-1 to TRBJ2-1; perhaps TRBD2 as D (6 bases). V lost 5 bases and J lost 1, with 6 bases in between. The CDR3 is 12 residues long. Germline V gene data show CDR1 as DFQATT and CDR2 as SNEGSKA (reference sequence).

This clonotype occurred a few times. The chain joins TRBV24-1 to TRBJ2-3, with a weak D call TRBD1 (6 bases). V gave up 11 bases and J gave up 6 bases, with 17 bases separating them. This CDR3 spans 13 amino acids. Looked up from germline, CDR1 is KGHDR and CDR2 is SFDVKD. Here the CDR3 reads CASDVGQSDTQYF. The CDR3 bases are TGTGCCAGTGACGTCGGACAGTCGGATACGCAGTATTTT.

This clonotype was seen only a few times. The CDR3 reads CASSLTNRDGETQYF. CDR3 in DNA: TGCGCCAGCAGCTTAACCAACAGGGATGGGGAGACCCAGTACTTC. This chain uses TRBV5-1 with TRBJ2-5; a weak D match, TRBD1 (6 bases). The CDR3 runs 15 residues. Germline assignment: CDR1 SGHRS and CDR2 YFSETQ. V lost 2 bases and J lost 5, with 16 bases in between.

There are a few counts of this clonotype. The chain links TRBV20-1 to TRBJ2-7, with 7 bases fitting TRBD2. This CDR3 has 14 amino acids. Germline trimming cut 0 bases from V and 2 bases from J; bases unmatched to any gene: 4. In germline, CDR1 is DFQATT, CDR2 SNEGSKA (reference sequence). CDR3 in DNA: TGCAGTGCTAGAGATTGGGGGACTACCTACGAGCAGTACTTC. Its translation: CSARDWGTTYEQYF.

In this sample, this clonotype turned up a few times. The gene calls are TRBV20-1 and TRBJ2-5; 7 positions match TRBD1. V gave up 5 bases and J gave up 2 bases; unmatched junction bases: 8. This CDR3 contains 14 residues. CDR1 is DFQATT and CDR2 is SNEGSKA in the germline V gene (reference sequence). CDR3: CSAPKGQRQETQYF. As DNA, the CDR3 is TGCAGTGCTCCGAAGGGACAGCGACAAGAGACCCAGTACTTC.

This chain links TRBV25-1 with TRBJ1-2, with D maybe TRBD1 (6 bases). CDR1 and CDR2 from the germline V gene are MGHDK and SYGVNS. Trimming took 6 bases from V and 6 from J, leaving 20 bases between them. The CDR3 is made up of 15 amino acids. CDR3 protein: CASRQTGPQENGYTF. In nucleotides, the CDR3 is TGTGCCAGCAGACAAACAGGGCCTCAGGAGAATGGCTACACCTTC.

V usage is TRBV20-1 and J usage is TRBJ2-7; D unclear. The CDR3 is 14 amino acids. Per the germline V gene, CDR1 is DFQATT and CDR2 is SNEGSKA (reference sequence). V was shortened by 7 bases and J by 1 base, with 17 bases between the two germline ends. DNA of the CDR3: TGCAGTGGAGGCGCCCTCATAGGATCCTACGAGCAGTACTTC. It specifies CSGGALIGSYEQYF.

The sample holds a few counts of this clonotype. CDR3 DNA: TGTGCCAGCAGTTACAATAGGGACAGGGAGCAACACCAACTTAATGAGCAGTTCTTC. Its translation is CASSYNRDREQHQLNEQFF. This chain links TRBV6-2 or TRBV6-3 with TRBJ2-1; 9 bases match TRBD1. The CDR3 has 19 amino acids. Germline V gene sequence: CDR1 MNHEY, CDR2 SVGEGT. V dropped 2 bases and J dropped 7; count of bases not matched to a gene: 18.

This clonotype has ten or more counts. This chain links TRBV5-4 with TRBJ2-2, with 10 bases fitting TRBD2. This CDR3 spans 17 amino acids. V was clipped by 0 bases and J by 3 bases; unmatched bases: 5. Germline CDR1 SGHNT, CDR2 YYREEE (reference sequence). The CDR3 sequence is CASSLAVLAGDTGELFF. Here the CDR3 DNA reads TGTGCCAGCAGCTTGGCTGTCCTAGCGGGAGACACCGGGGAGCTGTTTTTT.